The clone carrying this TCR beta chain was picked up one time. Antigen specificity is unknown. TCRdb keeps only in-frame clones here, not all; method: immunoSEQ multiplex PCR. The sample has about 44,000 clones, approximately 82% seen once. Single viable CD3+CD4+CD8-CD45RO+ cells were sorted as the memory CD4+ T cells. Positive selection with CD4 microbeads enriched total CD4+ T cells. This specimen belongs to a study of memory CD4+ T cells and cytomegalovirus serostatus. Study overall: Donors were healthy Belgian adults, 10 or so CMV seropositive and under 30 seronegative. Study-level findings and limits: Median bootstrapped AUC for CMV status was roughly 0.95 originally, 0.75 to 0.91 US-trained. Suggested: most of the CMV-linked TCR signature lies in CD4+ memory cells.

Germline loops: CDR1 SGHDT, CDR2 YYEEEE. V was pared by 2 bases and J by 0 bases, with 13 bases between. This CDR3 spans 16 amino acids. The chain joins TRBV5-6 to TRBJ2-3, with D maybe TRBD2 (6 bases). The receptor was isolated from an adult in good health and CMV-seronegative. The sequenced sample was memory CD4+ T cells from blood. DNA of the CDR3: TGTGCCAGCAGCTTCACGGGACTCCGGAGCACAGATACGCAGTATTTT. Translation: CASSFTGLRSTDTQYF.